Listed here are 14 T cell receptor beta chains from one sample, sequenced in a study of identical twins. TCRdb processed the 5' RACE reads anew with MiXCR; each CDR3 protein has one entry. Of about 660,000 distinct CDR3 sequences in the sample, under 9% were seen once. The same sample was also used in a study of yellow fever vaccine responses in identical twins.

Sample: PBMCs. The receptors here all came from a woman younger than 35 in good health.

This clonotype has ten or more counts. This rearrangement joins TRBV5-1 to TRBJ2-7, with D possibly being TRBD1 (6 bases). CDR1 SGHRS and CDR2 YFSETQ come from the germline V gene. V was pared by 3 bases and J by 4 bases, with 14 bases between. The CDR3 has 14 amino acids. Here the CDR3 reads CASSSGTQPYEQYF. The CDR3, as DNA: TGCGCCAGCAGCTCCGGGACACAGCCGTACGAGCAGTACTTC.

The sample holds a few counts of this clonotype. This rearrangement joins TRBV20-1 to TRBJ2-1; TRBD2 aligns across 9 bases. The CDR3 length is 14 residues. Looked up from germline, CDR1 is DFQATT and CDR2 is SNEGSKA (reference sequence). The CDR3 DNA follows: TGCAGCGGACCCGGGACTAGCAGGCTCAATGAGCAGTTCTTC. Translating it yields CSGPGTSRLNEQFF.

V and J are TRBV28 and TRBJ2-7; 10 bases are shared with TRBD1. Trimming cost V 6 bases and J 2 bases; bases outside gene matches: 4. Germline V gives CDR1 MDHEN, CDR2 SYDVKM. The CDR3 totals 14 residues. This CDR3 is CASRRTGGTYEQYF. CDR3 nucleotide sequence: TGTGCCAGCAGGCGGACAGGGGGTACCTACGAGCAGTACTTC.

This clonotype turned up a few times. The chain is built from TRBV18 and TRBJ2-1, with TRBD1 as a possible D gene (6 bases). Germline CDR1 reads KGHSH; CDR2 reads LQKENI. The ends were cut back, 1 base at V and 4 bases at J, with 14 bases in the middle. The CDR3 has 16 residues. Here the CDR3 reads CASSPLSGDVYNEQFF. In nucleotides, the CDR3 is TGTGCCAGCTCACCACTCTCAGGGGATGTTTACAATGAGCAGTTCTTC.

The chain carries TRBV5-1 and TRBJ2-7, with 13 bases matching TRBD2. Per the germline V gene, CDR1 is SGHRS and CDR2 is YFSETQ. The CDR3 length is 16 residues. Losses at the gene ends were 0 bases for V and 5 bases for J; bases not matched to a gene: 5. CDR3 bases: TGCGCCAGCAGCTTGGAGACTAGCGGGAGGAACAACGAGCAGTACTTC. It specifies CASSLETSGRNNEQYF.

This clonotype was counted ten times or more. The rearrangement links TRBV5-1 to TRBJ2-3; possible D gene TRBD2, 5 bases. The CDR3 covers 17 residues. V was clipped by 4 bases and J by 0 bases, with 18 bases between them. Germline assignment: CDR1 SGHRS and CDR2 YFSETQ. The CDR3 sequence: CASSPRTRNTSTDTQYF. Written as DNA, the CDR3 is TGCGCCAGCAGCCCTCGGACTCGCAATACTAGCACAGATACGCAGTATTTT. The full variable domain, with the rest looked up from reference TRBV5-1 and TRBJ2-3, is KAGVTQTPRYLIKTRGQQVTLSCSPISGHRSVSWYQQTPGQGLQFLFEYFSETQRNKGNFPGRFSGRQFSNSRSEMNVSTLELGDSALYLCASSPRTRNTSTDTQYFGPGTRLTVL.

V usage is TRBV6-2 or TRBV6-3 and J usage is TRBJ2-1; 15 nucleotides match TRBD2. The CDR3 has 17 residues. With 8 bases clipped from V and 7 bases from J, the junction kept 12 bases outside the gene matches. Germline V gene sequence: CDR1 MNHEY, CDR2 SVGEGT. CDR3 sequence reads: CASGARLGTSGRNEQFF. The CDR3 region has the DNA TGTGCCAGCGGTGCTCGCCTCGGGACTAGCGGGAGGAATGAGCAGTTCTTC.

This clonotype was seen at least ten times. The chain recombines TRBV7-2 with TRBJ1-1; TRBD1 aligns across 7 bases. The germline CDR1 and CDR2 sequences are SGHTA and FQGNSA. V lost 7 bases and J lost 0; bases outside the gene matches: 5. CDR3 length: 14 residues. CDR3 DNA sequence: TGTGCCAGCACCCTGGGACAGATGAACACTGAAGCTTTCTTT. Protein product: CASTLGQMNTEAFF.

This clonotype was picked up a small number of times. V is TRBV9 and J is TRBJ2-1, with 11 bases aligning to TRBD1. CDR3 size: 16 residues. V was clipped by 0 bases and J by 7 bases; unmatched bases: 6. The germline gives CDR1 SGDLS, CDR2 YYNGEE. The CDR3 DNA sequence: TGTGCCAGCAGCGTAGCTGGGACAGGGGGTATGAATGAGCAGTTCTTC. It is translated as CASSVAGTGGMNEQFF.

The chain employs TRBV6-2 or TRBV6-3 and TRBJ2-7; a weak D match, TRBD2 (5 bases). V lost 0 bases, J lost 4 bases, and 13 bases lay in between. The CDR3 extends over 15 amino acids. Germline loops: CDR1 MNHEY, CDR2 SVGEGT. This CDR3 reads CASSYSSTGYYEQYF. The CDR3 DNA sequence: TGTGCCAGCAGTTACTCGAGTACGGGGTATTACGAGCAGTACTTC.

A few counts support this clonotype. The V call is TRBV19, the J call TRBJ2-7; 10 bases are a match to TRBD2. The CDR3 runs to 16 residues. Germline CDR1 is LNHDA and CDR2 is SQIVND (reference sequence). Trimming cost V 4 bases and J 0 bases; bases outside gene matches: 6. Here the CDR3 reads CASSRTSGVYSYEQYF. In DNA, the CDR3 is TGTGCCAGTAGTAGAACTAGCGGGGTTTACTCCTACGAGCAGTACTTC.

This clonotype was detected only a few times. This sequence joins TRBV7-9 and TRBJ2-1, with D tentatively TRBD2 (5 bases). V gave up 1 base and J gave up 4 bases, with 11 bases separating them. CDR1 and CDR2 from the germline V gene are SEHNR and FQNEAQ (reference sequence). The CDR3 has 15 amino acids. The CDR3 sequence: CASSLGGIKYNEQFF. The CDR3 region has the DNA TGTGCCAGCAGCTTAGGAGGGATCAAGTACAATGAGCAGTTCTTC.

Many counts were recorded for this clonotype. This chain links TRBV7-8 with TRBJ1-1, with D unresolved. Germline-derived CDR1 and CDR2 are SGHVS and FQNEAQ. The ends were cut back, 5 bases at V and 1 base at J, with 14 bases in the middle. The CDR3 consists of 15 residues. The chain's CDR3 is CASSVQAVANTEAFF. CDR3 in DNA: TGTGCCAGCAGCGTTCAGGCTGTAGCGAACACTGAAGCTTTCTTT.

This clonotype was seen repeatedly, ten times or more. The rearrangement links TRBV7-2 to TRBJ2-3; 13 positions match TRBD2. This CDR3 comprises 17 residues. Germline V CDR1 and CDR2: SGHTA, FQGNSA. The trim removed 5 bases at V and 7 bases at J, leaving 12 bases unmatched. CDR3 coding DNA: TGTGCCAGCAGCGCCCGCGGACTAGCGGGAGATAGGAATACGCAGTATTTT. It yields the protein CASSARGLAGDRNTQYF.